This is a list of T cell receptor beta chains from one sample in a study of blood T cell repertoires in COVID-19. The table came from immunoSEQ multiplex PCR; TCRdb's copy has only in-frame clones and leaves some out. Among 350,000 or so clones, approximately 89% were seen once, and the ten largest hold over 3.5%. Sequenced sample: peripheral blood. These receptors were obtained from a woman aged 60-75 years with COVID-19, enrolled during active disease. The conserved cysteine and the conserved F or W are not part of the CDR3 here.

v_gene	j_gene	CDR3aa
TRBV5-5	TRBJ1-4	ASSSQLGQGNEKLF
TRBV4-1	TRBJ1-2	ASSPGTGGLVYGYT
TRBV7-9	TRBJ1-5	ASSRERAGGDLQPQH
TRBV24-1	TRBJ2-1	ATSDARLAGTYNEQF
TRBV6-6	TRBJ1-3	ASRNHRASGNTIY
TRBV6-5	TRBJ1-1	ASSWTGHYMNTEAF
TRBV2	TRBJ2-5	ASSGTSGGQETQY
TRBV29-1	TRBJ1-5	SVGTGYSNQPQH
TRBV5-1	TRBJ1-4	ASRYRLAGTGLATNEKLF
TRBV5-1	TRBJ2-3	ASSSGLAGGSTDTQY
TRBV3-1/TRBV3-2	TRBJ2-2	ASSPRREGPGELF
TRBV18	TRBJ1-1	ASSPLGTANTEAF
TRBV28	TRBJ1-1	ASSPPSLTNTEAF
TRBV5-1	TRBJ1-4	ASSLARVGSEKLF
TRBV2	TRBJ1-2	ASSPGVVGPDGYT
TRBV27	TRBJ2-1	ASSFRGGALGNEQF
TRBV7-9	TRBJ1-1	ASSLAFGGTEAF
TRBV15	TRBJ2-5	ATRQGDTRETQY
TRBV19	TRBJ1-2	ASIARGSYGYT
TRBV5-1	TRBJ2-5	ASSLHGEETQY
TRBV2	TRBJ2-7	ASGHEQY
TRBV7-8	TRBJ1-3	ASSLGFVETGPGNTIY
TRBV11-2	TRBJ2-3	ASSLGELALGDTQY
TRBV27	TRBJ2-1	ATLRGMGYNEQF
TRBV5-1	TRBJ2-2	ASSLRGNTGELF
TRBV28	TRBJ2-4	ASSVGLAGAPRY
TRBV3-1/TRBV3-2	TRBJ1-2	ASSQDLGSGGYT